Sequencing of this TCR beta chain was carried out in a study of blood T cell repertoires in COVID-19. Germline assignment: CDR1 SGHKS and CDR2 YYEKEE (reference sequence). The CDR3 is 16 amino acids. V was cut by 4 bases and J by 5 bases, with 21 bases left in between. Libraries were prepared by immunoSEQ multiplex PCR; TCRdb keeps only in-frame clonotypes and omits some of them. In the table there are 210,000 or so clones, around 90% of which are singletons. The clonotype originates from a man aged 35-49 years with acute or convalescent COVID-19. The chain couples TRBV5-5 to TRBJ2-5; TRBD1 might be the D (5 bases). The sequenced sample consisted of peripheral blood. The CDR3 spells CASSPGTQGNRETQYF. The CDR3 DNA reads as TGTGCCAGCAGCCCCGGTACGCAGGGAAATCGGGAGACCCAGTACTTC.